This T cell receptor (beta chain) originates from a study of beta chain features in type 1 diabetes. Points from the study as a whole: Shortening that was moderate but significant affected the TCRB CDR3s of Type 1 diabetes patients in all four CD4+ subsets.

V was pared by 3 bases and J by 5 bases, with 8 bases between. Germline lookup yields CDR1 SGHTA and CDR2 FQGTGA. The CDR3 is made up of 13 amino acids. In regard to this clone: Its antigen is not known.

Reverse transcription of all isolated RNA meant that expressed TCRB transcripts were sequenced. Libraries were prepared by immunoSEQ multiplex PCR; TCRdb keeps only in-frame clonotypes and omits some of them. The sample holds about 360,000 clones; 10% to 15% are singletons and the top ten take more than 0.015%. This clonotype originated in a man aged 18 to 35 in good health. The sequencing input was naive CD4+ T cells from blood. This sequence joins TRBV7-3 and TRBJ1-5; unclear D gene. CDR3 in amino acids: CASSLYGDQPQHF. The CDR3 DNA reads as TGTGCCAGCAGCTTGTATGGAGATCAGCCCCAGCATTTT.